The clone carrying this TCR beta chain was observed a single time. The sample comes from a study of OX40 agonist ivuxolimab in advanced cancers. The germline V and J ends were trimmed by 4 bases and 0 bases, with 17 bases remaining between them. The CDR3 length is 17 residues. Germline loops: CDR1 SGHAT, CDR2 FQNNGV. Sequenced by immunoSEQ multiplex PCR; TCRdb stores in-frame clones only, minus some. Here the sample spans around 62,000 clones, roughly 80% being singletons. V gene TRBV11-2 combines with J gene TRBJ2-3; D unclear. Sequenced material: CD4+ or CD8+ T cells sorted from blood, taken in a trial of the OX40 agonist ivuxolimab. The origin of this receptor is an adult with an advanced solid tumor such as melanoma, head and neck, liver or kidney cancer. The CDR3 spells CASSSYPTADSTDTQYF. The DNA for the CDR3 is TGTGCCAGCAGCTCCTACCCGACTGCAGATAGCACAGATACGCAGTATTTT.